The clone carrying this TCR beta chain was seen more than once but under ten times. Patients with uncontrolled infections, other autoimmune diseases, pregnancy or lactation were excluded. Clinical symptoms, serum thyroxine and TRAb, thyroid ultrasound and orbital computed tomography were used for the diagnoses. It was 8.5 to 10 ml of fresh peripheral blood that supplied the PBMCs. This record belongs to a study of T cells in Graves' hyperthyroidism and ophthalmopathy. Trimming took off 7 bases at V and 4 bases at J, with 16 bases between the two ends. Germline loops: CDR1 LNHDA, CDR2 SQIVND (reference sequence). The CDR3 consists of 14 residues. The source material, RNA transcripts, was used to amplify TCR beta CDR3 regions. In the first-round RT-PCR of the TCR CDR3, the HTBI primer set was used. TCRdb redid the calling of the multiplex PCR reads with MiXCR, one entry per CDR3 protein. The sample holds 450,000 to 500,000 distinct CDR3 sequences, approximately 23% seen once.

This sequence joins TRBV19 and TRBJ1-2, with a weak D call TRBD1 (6 bases). Specimen: blood. The TCR sequence derives from a woman between 65 and 79 years old with Graves' ophthalmopathy. The CDR3 DNA is TGTGCCAGTACCGGGGTGGGGGCTGGCTATGGCTACACCTTC. Its protein product is CASTGVGAGYGYTF.